The 29 T cell receptor beta chains given below trace back to one sample, sequenced in a study of shared clonotypes between healthy human individuals. Naive CD8 cells were CD45RO-negative, positively selected for CCR7, excluding terminally differentiated effector memory CD45RA+ cells. Measured with immunoSEQ multiplex PCR; TCRdb has only the in-frame clones, and not every one. This repertoire shows nearly 2 million clones, approximately 95% found once; its top ten account for roughly 1.2%. The sample consisted of naive CD8+ T cells sorted from blood. The receptors were gathered from a man aged 18 to 30 in good health.

This chain links TRBV7-2 with TRBJ2-5, with D perhaps matching TRBD2 (6 bases). The CDR3 sequence is 18 residues long. With 5 bases removed from V and 2 bases from J, the gap between germline ends came to 24 bases. CDR1 and CDR2 (germline): SGHTA, FQGNSA. This CDR3 is CASSAGTSRRGHQETQYF. The CDR3 bases are TGTGCCAGCAGCGCCGGGACTTCCCGACGCGGACATCAAGAGACCCAGTACTTC.

As to this clone: A junction end diverges from the germline sequence, so it may reflect a read error. The chain recombines TRBV5-1 with TRBJ2-7; D remains ambiguous. CDR1 and CDR2 (germline): SGHRS, YFSETQ. The CDR3 sequence is 14 residues long. CDR3 nucleotides: TGCGTCAGCAGCTTGGCACCAGGAGCCTACGAGCAGTACTTC. Translation gives CVSSLAPGAYEQYF. Drawing the rest from reference TRBV5-1 and TRBJ2-7, the complete variable domain is KAGVTQTPRYLIKTRGQQVTLSCSPISGHRSVSWYQQTPGQGLQFLFEYFSETQRNKGNFPGRFSGRQFSNSRSEMNVSTLELGDSALYLCVSSLAPGAYEQYFGPGTRLTVT.

The chain couples TRBV10-1 to TRBJ1-1, with 9 bases that match TRBD1. This CDR3 has 14 amino acids. The germline CDR1 and CDR2 sequences are WNHNN and SYGVQD (reference sequence). With 4 bases clipped from V and 4 bases from J, the junction kept 4 bases outside the gene matches. Here the CDR3 DNA reads TGCGCCAGCAGTGCGGGACAGGGAGTCACTGAAGCTTTCTTT. Its translation is CASSAGQGVTEAFF.

This chain links TRBV11-2 with TRBJ2-2; 8 bases are shared with TRBD2. Looked up from germline, CDR1 is SGHAT and CDR2 is FQNNGV. CDR3 length equals 19 residues. V dropped 1 base and J dropped 3; count of bases not matched to a gene: 13. The CDR3 loop reads CASSLGGSGVPTDTGELFF. The CDR3 bases are TGTGCCAGCAGCTTAGGGGGTAGCGGGGTCCCTACGGACACCGGGGAGCTGTTTTTT.

The chain recombines TRBV4-1 with TRBJ1-2; 7 nucleotides line up with TRBD1. CDR1 MGHRA and CDR2 YSYEKL come from the germline V gene. The ends lost 2 bases at V and 3 bases at J; junction bases unmatched: 15. There are 18 residues in the CDR3. The DNA for the CDR3 is TGCGCCAGCAGCCAACTCCAGGGGGTGGGTAGTCAGGACTATGGCTACACCTTC. Its protein product is CASSQLQGVGSQDYGYTF.

This chain links TRBV13 with TRBJ1-1; 10 bases are a match to TRBD1. CDR3 length: 14 residues. The ends lost 4 bases at V and 3 bases at J; junction bases unmatched: 2. Germline assignment: CDR1 PRHDT and CDR2 FYEKMQ (reference sequence). CDR3 nucleotides: TGTGCCAGCAGCTATGGACAGGGGGACACTGAAGCTTTCTTT. This codes for CASSYGQGDTEAFF.

The rearrangement joins TRBV30 to TRBJ1-1; the D is unclear. Germline V lookup: CDR1 GTSNPN, CDR2 SVGIG (reference sequence). The ends were cut back, 2 bases at V and 3 bases at J, with 4 bases in the middle. This CDR3 spans 11 amino acids. The CDR3 loop reads CAWSTDTEAFF. Written as DNA, the CDR3 is TGTGCCTGGAGTACTGACACTGAAGCTTTCTTT.

The chain links TRBV6-5 to TRBJ2-5; the match to TRBD1 covers 9 bases. The J call may not be correct, given that the DNA end is closer to TRBJ2-7. The CDR3 runs 14 residues. Germline assignment: CDR1 MNHEY and CDR2 SVGAGI. The CDR3 protein is CASSYSGQGNEQYF. CDR3 DNA: TGTGCCAGCAGTTACTCGGGACAGGGCAACGAGCAGTACTTC.

The CDR3 spells CAWSQDNYNEQFF. The CDR3 nucleotides read TGTGCCTGGAGTCAAGATAATTACAATGAGCAGTTCTTC. The chain uses TRBV30 and TRBJ2-1; D not certain. Deletions cut 2 bases from V and 4 bases from J, with 9 bases between. Germline-derived CDR1 and CDR2 are GTSNPN and SVGIG (reference sequence). The CDR3 extends over 13 amino acids. Full variable domain (remainder filled in from reference TRBV30 and TRBJ2-1): SQTIHQWPATLVQPVGSPLSLECTVEGTSNPNLYWYRQAAGRGLQLLFYSVGIGQISSEVPQNLSASRPQDRQFILSSKKLLLSDSGFYLCAWSQDNYNEQFFGPGTRLTVL.

This chain connects TRBV5-1 to TRBJ1-5; no clear D gene. The germline gives CDR1 SGHRS, CDR2 YFSETQ. There are 13 residues in the CDR3. V lost 2 bases and J lost 3, with 6 bases in between. In DNA, the CDR3 is TGCGCCAGCAGCTTTGGGTCCAATCAGCCCCAGCATTTT. Its translation: CASSFGSNQPQHF.

This chain joins TRBV5-1 and TRBJ1-1, with D possibly matching TRBD1 (5 bases). The CDR3 is 15 residues long. From germline, CDR1 is SGHRS and CDR2 YFSETQ. Trimming cost V 3 bases and J 5 bases, with 17 bases left between them. The DNA for the CDR3 is TGCGCCAGCAGCTCGGCCCAGGGCGGGGTGACTGAAGCTTTCTTT. Amino acids: CASSSAQGGVTEAFF.

The J gene is TRBJ2-3, the V gene TRBV6-6, with 8 positions matching TRBD2. The V gene's germline CDR1 is MNHNY and CDR2 SVGAGI (reference sequence). The CDR3 extends over 14 amino acids. The V segment lost 5 bases and the J segment 4 bases; nucleotides outside the gene matches: 5. The CDR3 loop reads CASSDAGGPDTQYF. CDR3 bases: TGTGCCAGCAGTGACGCGGGAGGCCCAGATACGCAGTATTTT.

As to this clone: The same CDR3 is also encoded by other DNA sequences in this sample. The rearrangement uses TRBV27 and TRBJ1-1; D is ambiguous. Germline V lookup: CDR1 MNHEY, CDR2 SMNVEV (reference sequence). V lost 5 bases to trimming and J lost 1 base, with 11 bases between them. This CDR3 is 14 amino acids long. In DNA form, the CDR3 reads TGTGCCAGCAGTCTAAATCCCGGGAACACTGAAGCTTTCTTT. Translated, it gives CASSLNPGNTEAFF.

The chain links TRBV6-6 to TRBJ1-2; TRBD1 might be the D (5 bases). The V end lost 5 bases, the J end lost 6 bases, and 10 bases lay between the germline ends. The V gene's germline CDR1 is MNHNY and CDR2 SVGAGI (reference sequence). The CDR3 consists of 12 residues. The CDR3 loop is CASSNGGDGYTF. CDR3 in DNA: TGTGCCAGCAGTAACGGGGGGGATGGCTACACCTTC.

This chain links TRBV20-1 with TRBJ2-3; tentatively, D is TRBD1 or TRBD2 (5 bases each). V was trimmed by 5 bases and J by 8 bases, leaving 11 bases between them. This CDR3 is built from 11 residues. Germline lookup yields CDR1 DFQATT and CDR2 SNEGSKA (reference sequence). The CDR3 DNA is TGCAGTGCTCCCCGTGGGGGTACGCAGTATTTT. Translating gives CSAPRGGTQYF.

The chain carries TRBV5-1 and TRBJ2-1, with D maybe TRBD1 (5 bases). The V end was cut by 0 bases, the J end by 2 bases, with 12 bases between. The germline V gene has CDR1 SGHRS and CDR2 YFSETQ. The CDR3 totals 16 residues. This chain's CDR3 is CASSLEATDTYNEQFF. DNA of the CDR3: TGCGCCAGCAGCTTGGAGGCGACAGACACCTACAATGAGCAGTTCTTC.

J is TRBJ2-7 and V is TRBV11-2; no firm D call. Trimming took off 4 bases at V and 1 base at J, with 11 bases between the two ends. The V gene's germline CDR1 is SGHAT and CDR2 FQNNGV. The CDR3 consists of 14 residues. Here the CDR3 DNA reads TGTGCCAGCAGCTGGGGATCTCGGTCCTACGAGCAGTACTTC. Amino acid sequence: CASSWGSRSYEQYF.

This rearrangement joins TRBV29-1 to TRBJ2-3, with TRBD2 identical over 10 bases. J gave up 2 bases and V 5 bases, and 10 bases lay outside the gene matches. CDR1 and CDR2 (germline): SQVTM, ANQGSEA. The CDR3 totals 16 residues. The CDR3 region is CSVNTLAGDPTDTQYF. The CDR3 region has the DNA TGCAGCGTTAACACTCTAGCGGGGGATCCCACAGATACGCAGTATTTT.

This clone has just one count. This chain connects TRBV29-1 to TRBJ2-7; possible D gene TRBD2, 6 bases. CDR1 and CDR2 from the germline V gene are SQVTM and ANQGSEA. V lost 6 bases to trimming and J lost 3 bases, with 15 bases between them. CDR3 length: 13 residues. The chain's CDR3 is CSVRRDSSYEQYF. In nucleotides, the CDR3 is TGCAGCGTGAGAAGGGACTCAAGCTACGAGCAGTACTTC.

This chain connects TRBV27 to TRBJ2-1, with TRBD2 identical over 9 bases. V dropped 3 bases and J dropped 9; count of bases not matched to a gene: 12. Per the germline V gene, CDR1 is MNHEY and CDR2 is SMNVEV (reference sequence). CDR3 length: 16 residues. CDR3 residues: CASSLGSGTSLGEQFF. The CDR3, as DNA: TGTGCCAGCAGTTTGGGGTCCGGGACTAGCTTGGGTGAGCAGTTCTTC.

V and J are TRBV19 and TRBJ2-1; possibly TRBD1 or TRBD2 for D (5 bases each). Trimming took off 2 bases at V and 10 bases at J, with 12 bases between the two ends. From germline, CDR1 is LNHDA and CDR2 SQIVND (reference sequence). The CDR3 runs 13 residues. For the CDR3, the DNA is TGTGCCAGTAGTATAAGTTGGGGACCAGAGCAGTTCTTC. Translating gives CASSISWGPEQFF.

CDR3 sequence: CASSSDTTYEQYF. The CDR3 region has the DNA TGTGCCAGCAGCTCTGATACTACCTACGAGCAGTACTTC. This chain connects TRBV5-4 to TRBJ2-7; no reliable D call. The CDR3 is made up of 13 amino acids. V was trimmed by 3 bases and J by 2 bases, leaving 9 bases between them. CDR1 and CDR2 from the germline V gene are SGHNT and YYREEE (reference sequence).

The chain recombines TRBV27 with TRBJ2-1; 10 bases match TRBD2. There are 15 residues in the CDR3. The V gene's germline CDR1 is MNHEY and CDR2 SMNVEV (reference sequence). V lost 6 bases, J lost 3 bases, and 5 bases stayed unmatched. For the CDR3, the DNA is TGTGCCAGCAGACTCGGGACTAGCGTCTACAATGAGCAGTTCTTC. This encodes CASRLGTSVYNEQFF.

The chain joins TRBV7-2 to TRBJ1-1; no reliable D call. This CDR3 spans 12 amino acids. V lost 1 base, J lost 8 bases, and 8 bases lay in between. Germline V lookup: CDR1 SGHTA, CDR2 FQGNSA. CDR3 sequence (DNA): TGTGCCAGCAGCTTAGAACCCACAGAAGCTTTCTTT. It codes for CASSLEPTEAFF. Complete variable domain (other parts from reference TRBV7-2 and TRBJ1-1): GAGVSQSPSNKVTEKGKDVELRCDPISGHTALYWYRQSLGQGLEFLIYFQGNSAPDKSGLPSDRFSAERTGGSVSTLTIQRTQQEDSAVYLCASSLEPTEAFFGQGTRLTVV.

This clone was observed a single time. The chain couples TRBV9 to TRBJ2-2; TRBD2 aligns across 7 bases. This CDR3 is 16 amino acids long. Trimming removed 3 bases from V and 3 bases from J; junction bases left unmatched: 8. Germline values: CDR1 SGDLS, CDR2 YYNGEE. CDR3 DNA sequence: TGTGCCAGCAGCGCCGGGACTACTCTTTACACCGGGGAGCTGTTTTTT. It encodes CASSAGTTLYTGELFF.

The chain employs TRBV29-1 and TRBJ2-5; TRBD2 matches at 10 bases. The CDR3 consists of 16 residues. Germline CDR1 SQVTM, CDR2 ANQGSEA. After removal of 5 bases from V and 4 bases from J, the junction contained 13 bases not matched to a gene. The CDR3, as DNA: TGCAGCGTTCAGGGCGAAAGCGGGGGGGGCCCAGAGACCCAGTACTTC. Its translation is CSVQGESGGGPETQYF. The full variable domain, rest sourced from reference TRBV29-1 and TRBJ2-5, is SAVISQKPSRDICQRGTSLTIQCQVDSQVTMMFWYRQQPGQSLTLIATANQGSEATYESGFVIDKFPISRPNLTFSTLTVSNMSPEDSSIYLCSVQGESGGGPETQYFGPGTRLLVL.

The chain joins TRBV11-3 to TRBJ2-3, with 7 bases matching TRBD2. J was trimmed by 2 bases and V by 5 bases; bases with no gene match: 7. This CDR3 spans 15 amino acids. Germline V lookup: CDR1 SGHNT, CDR2 YENEEA. The DNA for the CDR3 is TGTGCCAGCAGCAGTAGCGCGGGAGTCACAGATACGCAGTATTTT. Translating gives CASSSSAGVTDTQYF. Based on the CDR3 plus reference TRBV11-3 and TRBJ2-3, the full variable domain is EAGVVQSPRYKIIEKKQPVAFWCNPISGHNTLYWYLQNLGQGPELLIRYENEEAVDDSQLPKDRFSAERLKGVDSTLKIQPAELGDSAVYLCASSSSAGVTDTQYFGPGTRLTVL.

The rearrangement uses TRBV7-9 and TRBJ2-3; TRBD2 matches 12 bases. The germline gives CDR1 SEHNR, CDR2 FQNEAQ (reference sequence). This CDR3 comprises 18 residues. The trim removed 5 bases at V and 0 bases at J, leaving 9 bases unmatched. In DNA, the CDR3 is TGTGCCAGCAGCCATGGACTAGCGGGGAGCCCTAGCACAGATACGCAGTATTTT. It is translated as CASSHGLAGSPSTDTQYF.

Notes on this clone: The sample holds other DNA sequences that translate to the same CDR3. CDR3 sequence reads: CASSFGLGNEQFF. The CDR3 nucleotides are TGTGCCAGCAGCTTCGGACTTGGGAATGAGCAGTTCTTC. The V and J genes are TRBV5-4 and TRBJ2-1; a possible D gene is TRBD2 (5 bases). V was clipped by 2 bases and J by 7 bases, with 10 bases between them. The CDR3 covers 13 residues. Germline values: CDR1 SGHNT, CDR2 YYREEE (reference sequence).